This T cell receptor beta chain originates from a study of T-cell reconstitution after alpha-beta-depleted transplantation in children (TCRdb year 2016). Regarding the complete study: T-cell immune reconstitution after TCRalphabeta/CD19-depleted allogeneic hematopoietic cell transplantation in children was quantitatively tracked in the study by means of TCR repertoire profiling. What the research found in general, with its limitations: The apparently early alphabetaT-cell count recovery about two months after transplant was reportedly dependent on only several hundred rapidly expanded clones derived from non-depleted graft cells. The high TCRbeta diversity at day 60 in some patients was ascribed to recipient T cells and intrathymic progenitors that had survived conditioning. Over the following months the frequencies of hyperexpanded clones went down, and after one year T-cell counts and TCRbeta diversity were mostly credited to newly produced T cells.

A word on this clonotype: The specificity of this receptor is unknown. Base qualities are not recorded, but no much larger clone differs from it by a single base.

What this sample's treatment or condition label stands for: allogeneic hematopoietic cell transplantation with graft depleted of TCRalphabeta T cells and CD19 B cells. TCRalphabeta/CD19-depleted allogeneic hematopoietic cell grafts were given to the transplant recipients, all of whom were children. From V the trimming removes 5 bases and from J it removes 2 bases, while the gene matches leave 9 bases of the junction unaccounted for. The germline V gene (reference sequence) gives CDR1 as DFQATT and CDR2 as SNEGSKA. From its cysteine to its phenylalanine, the CDR3 spans 15 amino acids. The sequence is cut down to CDR3 DNA, 45 bases in frame from base 1. The protocol used for the library was PCR. The run used an Illumina HiSeq 2500. Molecular barcoding was employed in the preparation of TCR libraries, with unique molecular identifiers being used to normalize TCRbeta repertoire quantification. TCRdb trimmed the raw reads at Q25, called clones with MiXCR and kept productive beta chains. All rows with the same CDR3 protein become a single entry with the most common DNA and genes. The sample contains 400,000 to 450,000 distinct CDR3 sequences, roughly two fifths of them found a single time. Jointly, the top ten make up 25% to 30% of the sample.

This receptor was taken from a girl aged 2 to 9 with aplastic anemia, due to receive a stem cell transplant. The V gene is TRBV20-1 and the J gene is TRBJ2-7, and TRBD2 aligns with 10 junction nucleotides. The sequences come from PBMCs, collected before TCRalphabeta/CD19-depleted stem cell transplant. In nucleotide form, the sequence is TGCAGTGCTCCAAACCAGCGGGAGGGTCCCTACGAGCAGTACTTC. It translates as CSAPNQREGPYEQYF.